The source of this T cell receptor (beta chain) is a study of cytomegalovirus exposure and HLA in healthy donors. 13 Jbeta primers and 60 Vbeta primers were used for the PCR. Sequencing was performed with immunoSEQ multiplex PCR; in TCRdb, only in-frame clones are kept and a portion is missing. The repertoire holds over 45,000 clones, around 82% seen once, with 2% to 2.5% in the top ten. Germline assignment: CDR1 SGHTA and CDR2 FQGNSA. The CDR3 covers 16 residues. Trimming shortened V by 0 bases and J by 5 bases, and 15 bases separated the two germline ends. The sequenced sample was PBMCs. The receptor was isolated from a boy aged 10-17 years in good health and CMV-seropositive. The V call is TRBV7-2, the J call TRBJ2-3; D perhaps matches TRBD2 (6 bases). CDR3 region: CASSLAPAGLGDTQYF. CDR3 DNA sequence: TGTGCCAGCAGCTTAGCGCCCGCGGGGCTTGGAGATACGCAGTATTTT.